Detailed here is one TCR beta chain. The data stem from a study of blood T cell repertoires in COVID-19. On the study more broadly: Italy, Spain and the United States were the sources of the convalescent and acute COVID-19 samples.

The V and J ends lost 3 bases and 4 bases, in that order; junction bases with no gene match: 7. The CDR3 is 15 amino acids. The germline CDR1 and CDR2 sequences are MNHEY and SMNVEV (reference sequence). No more than 2 weeks before study entry, exposed participants had met a case of COVID-19. This table comes from immunoSEQ multiplex PCR, and its TCRdb copy is limited to in-frame clones, with some not included. The data hold roughly 150,000 clones, with roughly 83% observed a single time. Input material: PBMCs or T cells enriched from blood (not recorded which). This sequence originates from a man between 65 and 85 years old who had been exposed to COVID-19. The chain combines TRBV27 with TRBJ2-5; 8 bases map to TRBD2. This chain's CDR3 is CASSFSGTGGETQYF. The CDR3 bases are TGTGCCAGCAGTTTTAGCGGGACGGGGGGAGAGACCCAGTACTTC.